This T cell receptor (beta chain) comes out of a study of vaccination effects on CD4 cells after COVID-19. Background on the study: Sampling occurred a median 72 days post second dose, range 14 to 241. Points from the study as a whole: The study found that only 1 of 255 vaccine-induced clones from healthy vaccinees cross-reacted with common cold coronaviruses.

At the end of about ten days of culture, CD4+ T cells were isolated. All study participants received two doses of BNT162b2 or mRNA-1273 vaccine. This clone was detected once. Its cognate antigen is unknown. Assay used: immunoSEQ multiplex PCR; TCRdb lists only in-frame clones, some missing. The table lists more than 55,000 clones, around 73% of them singletons, with around 4% in the top ten. The sequence derives from a human donor who received a COVID-19 vaccine. The specimen comprised CD4+ T cells from PBMCs cultured without peptide, sampled after COVID-19 vaccination.

The CDR3, as DNA: TGTGCCAGCAGCACGGGCACCCGGGACAGGAGAGCTTTCTTT. It codes for CASSTGTRDRRAFF. J is TRBJ1-1 and V is TRBV5-4; TRBD1 matches at 8 bases. Germline CDR1 is SGHNT and CDR2 is YYREEE (reference sequence). V shed 4 bases and J 10 bases; nucleotides not matched to a gene: 12. CDR3 length: 14 amino acids.